Shown below are 24 T cell receptor beta chains from a single sample sequenced in a study of control samples from healthy donors and cancer patients. Clones were read by immunoSEQ multiplex PCR, and TCRdb kept only the in-frame ones, dropping some. The sample records approximately 90,000 clones, roughly 93% being singletons. Sequenced: blood. These receptors were taken from a woman aged 30 to 39 in good health.

This clone was seen once. The chain uses TRBV5-1 and TRBJ1-3; 9 nucleotides line up with TRBD1. The CDR3 is made up of 15 amino acids. CDR1 and CDR2 (germline): SGHRS, YFSETQ. Germline trimming cut 2 bases from V and 4 bases from J; bases unmatched to any gene: 4. The chain's CDR3 is CASSFGTGIGNTIYF. CDR3 nucleotide sequence: TGCGCCAGCAGCTTCGGGACAGGGATCGGAAACACCATATATTTT.

V gene TRBV28 combines with J gene TRBJ1-2, with a tentative D call TRBD1 (5 bases). Trimming left V 5 bases short and J 3 bases short, with 16 bases between. This CDR3 has 15 amino acids. The germline gives CDR1 MDHEN, CDR2 SYDVKM. CDR3 coding DNA: TGTGCCAGCAGTCCACGGGACGTTTTGTACTATGGCTACACCTTC. This encodes CASSPRDVLYYGYTF.

This clone was found once. The chain combines TRBV3-1 (or the pseudogene TRBV3-2) with TRBJ2-1; 11 nucleotides line up with TRBD2. The CDR3 is 17 residues long. The V and J ends lost 3 bases and 0 bases, in that order; junction bases with no gene match: 4. In germline, CDR1 is LGHDT, CDR2 YNNKEL (reference sequence). The CDR3 DNA reads as TGTGCCAGCAGCCAGTTTCTAGCGGGAGGCTCCTACAATGAGCAGTTCTTC. Translating it yields CASSQFLAGGSYNEQFF.

V gene TRBV2 combines with J gene TRBJ1-6; D is unclear. Looked up from germline, CDR1 is SNHLY and CDR2 is FYNNEI. The CDR3 runs to 15 residues. The germline V and J ends were trimmed by 3 bases and 1 base, with 7 bases remaining between them. The CDR3 region is CASSDAQSYNSPLHF. CDR3 DNA sequence: TGTGCCAGCAGTGACGCCCAATCCTATAATTCACCCCTCCACTTT.

The CDR3 is CASRTGARVEAFF. In DNA form, the CDR3 reads TGTGCCAGCAGGACAGGGGCCCGAGTTGAAGCTTTCTTT. The chain carries TRBV12-3 or TRBV12-4 and TRBJ1-1; 8 bases fit TRBD1. V dropped 6 bases and J dropped 7; count of bases not matched to a gene: 7. This CDR3 region has 13 residues.

The chain uses TRBV20-1 and TRBJ2-2; no clear D. Germline V CDR1 and CDR2: DFQATT, SNEGSKA (reference sequence). Trimming shortened V by 3 bases and J by 4 bases, and 12 bases separated the two germline ends. The CDR3 extends over 14 amino acids. CDR3 DNA: TGCAGTGCTAGTCCCGAGTGGGGCACCGGGGAGCTGTTTTTT. Protein: CSASPEWGTGELFF.

This chain links TRBV7-8 with TRBJ2-1, with D perhaps matching TRBD2 (6 bases). The length of the CDR3 is 14 residues. Germline V lookup: CDR1 SGHVS, CDR2 FQNEAQ. The V and J ends lost 1 base and 12 bases respectively, with 16 bases between them. CDR3 bases: TGTGCCAGCAGCTTAGGACTAGTAAGGTTTGTGCAGTTCTTC. Its translation is CASSLGLVRFVQFF.

The J gene is TRBJ1-4, the V gene TRBV2; no clear D gene. The CDR3 runs 14 residues. The germline V gene has CDR1 SNHLY and CDR2 FYNNEI. Between the trimmed V and J ends, which lost 1 base and 7 bases, there was a span of 10 bases. The CDR3 protein is CASSEEARFEKLFF. Written as DNA, the CDR3 is TGTGCCAGCAGTGAAGAAGCGCGCTTTGAAAAACTGTTTTTT.

Comments on this clone: At one end the junction does not follow the germline gene, possibly because of a read error. The chain joins TRBV2 to TRBJ1-2; 7 positions agree with TRBD1. Germline V gene lookup returns CDR1 SNHLY and CDR2 FYNNEI. This CDR3 has 14 amino acids. CDR3 residues: CVSSENRGIVGYTF. Here the CDR3 DNA reads TGTGTCAGCAGTGAAAACAGGGGTATCGTTGGCTACACCTTC. Together with reference TRBV2 and TRBJ1-2, the CDR3 gives the full variable domain: EPEVTQTPSHQVTQMGQEVILRCVPISNHLYFYWYRQILGQKVEFLVSFYNNEISEKSEIFDDQFSVERPDGSNFTLKIRSTKLEDSAMYFCVSSENRGIVGYTFGSGTRLTVV.

The chain uses TRBV9 and TRBJ2-2; the D gene is possibly TRBD2 (6 bases). The V gene's germline CDR1 is SGDLS and CDR2 YYNGEE. V was clipped by 0 bases and J by 4 bases, with 10 bases between them. CDR3 size: 15 residues. The CDR3 DNA sequence: TGTGCCAGCAGCGTAGAGGCGGGAATCACCGGGGAGCTGTTTTTT. It translates to CASSVEAGITGELFF.

The chain combines TRBV10-2 with TRBJ1-5; D not resolved. CDR3 length: 15 amino acids. Germline CDR1 and CDR2: WSHSY and SAAADI. Trimming stripped 0 bases from V and 2 bases from J, with 8 bases between. The CDR3 sequence is CASSESGQRNQPQHF. CDR3 DNA sequence: TGCGCCAGCAGTGAGTCTGGGCAACGCAATCAGCCCCAGCATTTT.

The rearrangement uses TRBV9 and TRBJ2-6; D not certain. In germline, CDR1 is SGDLS, CDR2 YYNGEE. The CDR3 has 15 amino acids. The V gene lost 0 bases and the J gene lost 0 bases, with 4 bases spanning the gap. The CDR3 nucleotides are TGTGCCAGCAGCGTAGGTGGCTCTGGGGCCAACGTCCTGACTTTC. Amino acids: CASSVGGSGANVLTF.

The chain combines TRBV19 with TRBJ2-3, with D unclear. Germline V CDR1 and CDR2: LNHDA, SQIVND (reference sequence). Trimming cost V 5 bases and J 2 bases, with 8 bases left between them. The CDR3 consists of 13 residues. The CDR3 sequence: CASSRRFTDTQYF. CDR3 DNA: TGTGCCAGTAGTCGTCGGTTCACAGATACGCAGTATTTT. The variable domain in full, completed from reference TRBV19 and TRBJ2-3, reads DGGITQSPKYLFRKEGQNVTLSCEQNLNHDAMYWYRQDPGQGLRLIYYSQIVNDFQKGDIAEGYSVSREKKESFPLTVTSAQKNPTAFYLCASSRRFTDTQYFGPGTRLTVL.

The J gene is TRBJ1-6, the V gene TRBV10-3; 9 nucleotides agree with TRBD1. The V and J ends lost 10 bases and 8 bases, in that order; junction bases with no gene match: 6. Germline V gives CDR1 ENHRY, CDR2 SYGVKD. The CDR3 runs 13 residues. In nucleotides, the CDR3 is TGTGCCAGCACAGGGGGCTCAGATTCACCCCTCCACTTT. It translates to CASTGGSDSPLHF.

This sequence joins TRBV4-1 and TRBJ1-1, with 8 bases matching TRBD1. In germline, CDR1 is MGHRA, CDR2 YSYEKL. V gave up 4 bases and J gave up 3 bases; unmatched junction bases: 4. This CDR3 is 14 amino acids long. This CDR3 reads CASSPGGVDTEAFF. Here the CDR3 DNA reads TGCGCCAGCAGCCCAGGGGGCGTCGACACTGAAGCTTTCTTT.

This chain links TRBV3-1 (or the pseudogene TRBV3-2) with TRBJ2-7; 7 bases line up with TRBD2. Germline CDR1 is LGHDT and CDR2 is YNNKEL (reference sequence). The CDR3 has 14 residues. V was clipped by 2 bases and J by 2 bases; unmatched bases: 3. The CDR3 loop reads CASSQTSAAYEQYF. Written as DNA, the CDR3 is TGTGCCAGCAGCCAAACTAGCGCCGCCTACGAGCAGTACTTC.

This chain joins TRBV21-1 and TRBJ2-5. TRBV21-1 constitutes a pseudogene. This CDR3 spans 15 amino acids. The CDR3 coding sequence is TGTGCCAGCAGCAAAGGGGGGGCAGGGTTGTTGACCCAGTACTTC. Its protein product is CASSKGGAGLLTQYF.

This clone has only a few counts. The CDR3 loop is CATSDQGDTQYF. DNA of the CDR3: TGTGCCACCAGTGACCAGGGAGATACGCAGTATTTT. The V and J genes are TRBV24-1 and TRBJ2-3; TRBD1 might be the D (5 bases). Germline lookup yields CDR1 KGHDR and CDR2 SFDVKD. V was cut by 4 bases and J by 5 bases, with 6 bases left in between. The CDR3 has 12 amino acids.

The chain carries TRBV5-6 and TRBJ2-1; D may match TRBD1 or TRBD2 (5 bases each). V shed 3 bases and J shed 15 bases, with 16 bases lying between them. CDR1 is SGHDT, CDR2 YYEEEE, per germline. The CDR3 is made up of 12 amino acids. CDR3 residues: CASSSRGDETFF. CDR3 bases: TGTGCCAGCAGCTCGAGGGGAGACGAGACGTTCTTC.

The chain recombines TRBV2 with TRBJ2-4, with TRBD2 matching over 7 bases. The CDR3 runs 14 residues. V was pared by 4 bases and J by 7 bases, with 7 bases of the junction left unmatched. CDR1 and CDR2 from the germline V gene are SNHLY and FYNNEI. In DNA form, the CDR3 reads TGTGCCAGCAGTGCAGCGGGACGGCGGAACATTCAGTACTTC. Amino acids: CASSAAGRRNIQYF.

The chain employs TRBV20-1 and TRBJ2-1; 8 nucleotides match TRBD1. Germline V CDR1 and CDR2: DFQATT, SNEGSKA (reference sequence). Losses at the gene ends were 3 bases for V and 9 bases for J; bases not matched to a gene: 10. The CDR3 consists of 14 residues. This chain's CDR3 is CSASTSTGAVEQFF. The CDR3 DNA reads as TGCAGTGCTAGTACGTCGACAGGGGCGGTTGAGCAGTTCTTC.

This clone has only a few counts. In DNA, the CDR3 is TGCGCCAGCAGCCCCTTAGGGGGCAATTGGTACGAGCAGTACTTC. Protein: CASSPLGGNWYEQYF. The genes are TRBV5-1 and TRBJ2-7, with 7 bases lining up with TRBD1. The germline V gene has CDR1 SGHRS and CDR2 YFSETQ. V trimming: 4 bases; J trimming: 4 bases; junction bases outside the gene matches: 11. The CDR3 has 15 amino acids.

This clone appeared a few times. The DNA of the CDR3 is TGTGCCAGCTCACCCCCCACGTCGACCGGGACGGAACTCGAAGCTTTCTTT. Protein product: CASSPPTSTGTELEAFF. V usage is TRBV18 and J usage is TRBJ1-1, with D maybe TRBD1 (5 bases). This CDR3 has 17 amino acids. V shed 3 bases and J shed 8 bases, with 25 bases lying between them. The germline V gene encodes CDR1 KGHSH and CDR2 LQKENI.

The CDR3 loop reads CASSLGTGSYGYTF. CDR3 DNA sequence: TGTGCCAGCAGTCTTGGGACAGGAAGCTATGGCTACACCTTC. The rearrangement uses TRBV27 and TRBJ1-2, with 8 bases aligning to TRBD1. The CDR3 is 14 residues long. The trim removed 5 bases at V and 4 bases at J, leaving 6 bases unmatched. Germline CDR1 reads MNHEY; CDR2 reads SMNVEV (reference sequence).